The 13 T cell receptor beta chains reported below all come from one sample, sequenced in a study of cytomegalovirus exposure and HLA in healthy donors. It was with 60 Vbeta and 13 Jbeta primers that the PCR ran. Generated by immunoSEQ multiplex PCR, the TCRdb table keeps only in-frame clones and is missing some. Its table lists 40,000 to 60,000 clones. The sequencing sample was made of PBMCs. The receptors derive from a female donor in good health and CMV-seronegative.

This rearrangement joins TRBV7-9 to TRBJ2-5; 9 positions match TRBD1. The V gene's germline CDR1 is SEHNR and CDR2 FQNEAQ (reference sequence). J gave up 5 bases and V 5 bases, and 6 bases lay outside the gene matches. The CDR3 contains 14 residues. The CDR3 protein is CASSQQGAAETQYF. CDR3 DNA: TGTGCCAGCAGCCAACAGGGGGCGGCGGAGACCCAGTACTTC.

The V call is TRBV4-1, the J call TRBJ1-5, with a possible D match to TRBD1 (5 bases). Trimming removed 0 bases from V and 0 bases from J, with 15 bases in between. CDR3 length: 18 amino acids. From germline, CDR1 is MGHRA and CDR2 YSYEKL. In DNA form, the CDR3 reads TGCGCCAGCAGCCAAGATTCTCAGGGCAGCTATAGCAATCAGCCCCAGCATTTT. Its protein product is CASSQDSQGSYSNQPQHF.

The genes are TRBV19 and TRBJ2-7; the D is unclear. Germline loops: CDR1 LNHDA, CDR2 SQIVND (reference sequence). Deletions cut 1 base from V and 1 base from J, with 5 bases between. This CDR3 has 13 residues. The CDR3 loop reads CASSIGASYEQYF. CDR3 DNA: TGTGCCAGTAGTATAGGGGCGTCCTACGAGCAGTACTTC.

The gene calls are TRBV30 and TRBJ1-1; D uncertain. V was clipped by 4 bases and J by 1 base, with 10 bases between them. The CDR3 totals 13 residues. CDR1 and CDR2 from the germline V gene are GTSNPN and SVGIG (reference sequence). The CDR3 sequence is CAWNPAENTEAFF. CDR3 nucleotide sequence: TGTGCCTGGAATCCGGCGGAGAACACTGAAGCTTTCTTT.

This chain uses TRBV18 with TRBJ1-1; no clear D gene. This CDR3 has 16 residues. V dropped 0 bases and J dropped 6 bases, with 17 bases sitting between them. Germline CDR1 KGHSH, CDR2 LQKENI. CDR3 in amino acids: CASSPPLRALAAEAFF. The CDR3 bases are TGTGCCAGCTCACCACCCCTCCGGGCTTTAGCGGCTGAAGCTTTCTTT. The complete variable domain, with remaining parts taken from reference TRBV18 and TRBJ1-1, reads NAGVMQNPRHLVRRRGQEARLRCSPMKGHSHVYWYRQLPEEGLKFMVYLQKENIIDESGMPKERFSAEFPKEGPSILRIQQVVRGDSAAYFCASSPPLRALAAEAFFGQGTRLTVV.

V usage is TRBV14 and J usage is TRBJ1-2; D is ambiguous. The CDR3 sequence is 19 residues long. V lost 1 base to trimming and J lost 0 bases, with 21 bases between them. Germline CDR1 and CDR2: SGHDN and FVKESK. This CDR3 is CASSQVLTAANRANYGYTF. The DNA for the CDR3 is TGTGCCAGCAGCCAAGTTTTAACAGCCGCCAACAGAGCTAACTATGGCTACACCTTC.

The J gene is TRBJ1-1, the V gene TRBV5-6; D gene ambiguous. Trimming took off 0 bases at V and 7 bases at J, with 4 bases between the two ends. Germline CDR1 and CDR2: SGHDT and YYEEEE. The CDR3 consists of 11 residues. The CDR3 nucleotides read TGTGCCAGCAGCTTGGGCAGTGAAGCTTTCTTT. This translates into CASSLGSEAFF.

Comments on this clone: The junction and the germline gene differ at one end; a read error may be behind it. The chain links TRBV29-1 to TRBJ2-3; 14 nucleotides align to TRBD2. Germline V gives CDR1 SQVTM, CDR2 ANQGSEA. The CDR3 length is 16 residues. CDR3 in DNA: TGCAGCGGTGAAGGGACTAGCGGGAGCCGGACAGATACGCAGTATTTT. Encoded protein: CSGEGTSGSRTDTQYF.

The CDR3 here is CAWSVKLAGDNEQFF. CDR3 in DNA: TGTGCCTGGAGTGTAAAACTAGCGGGGGACAATGAGCAGTTCTTC. The chain has TRBV30 and TRBJ2-1, with TRBD2 matching over 11 bases. Germline V gene sequence: CDR1 GTSNPN, CDR2 SVGIG (reference sequence). The V and J ends lost 0 bases and 5 bases, in that order; junction bases with no gene match: 3. This CDR3 has 15 residues.

This clone is deemed medium-sized by its frequency. The chain's CDR3 is CASSDNEGTDTQYF. Written as DNA, the CDR3 is TGTGCCAGCAGTGACAATGAGGGCACAGATACGCAGTATTTT. The rearrangement uses TRBV6-4 and TRBJ2-3; the D is unclear. Germline V lookup: CDR1 MRHNA, CDR2 SNTAGT. This CDR3 spans 14 amino acids. V lost 2 bases and J lost 1, with 7 bases in between.

The chain couples TRBV18 to TRBJ1-2; no reliable D call. CDR1 is KGHSH, CDR2 LQKENI, per germline. V lost 2 bases and J 7 bases, leaving 8 bases between the germline ends. The CDR3 is 12 residues long. The CDR3, as DNA: TGTGCCAGCTCACCAGAGGGTAGTGGCTACACCTTC. Encoded protein: CASSPEGSGYTF.

This chain joins TRBV25-1 and TRBJ1-2; 7 positions match TRBD1. Germline CDR1 is MGHDK and CDR2 is SYGVNS. The CDR3 covers 15 residues. V trimming: 2 bases; J trimming: 8 bases; junction bases outside the gene matches: 11. The CDR3 protein is CASSEVIVTGSGYTF. For the CDR3, the DNA is TGTGCCAGCAGTGAAGTTATCGTGACAGGGAGCGGCTACACCTTC.

The chain combines TRBV6-1 with TRBJ1-2, with D perhaps TRBD1 (6 bases). V was cut by 4 bases and J by 2 bases, with 8 bases left in between. The germline V gene has CDR1 MNHNS and CDR2 SASEGT. The CDR3 covers 13 residues. The CDR3, as DNA: TGTGCCAGCAGTGCTACAGGGAACTATGGCTACACCTTC. This gives the protein CASSATGNYGYTF.